The TCR beta chain under discussion was sequenced for a study of T cells in Graves' hyperthyroidism and ophthalmopathy. The CDR3 runs 14 residues. Losses at the gene ends were 7 bases for V and 6 bases for J; bases not matched to a gene: 4. CDR1 and CDR2 from the germline V gene are MNHEY and SMNVEV (reference sequence). TCR beta CDR3 regions were amplified from RNA. Carried out on the TCR CDR3, a first-round RT-PCR used the HTBI primer set. TCRdb re-derived calls from the multiplex PCR reads in MiXCR, one entry per CDR3 protein. The profile shows 500,000 or so distinct CDR3 sequences, approximately 16% of them singletons.

Sequenced: blood. This rearrangement joins TRBV27 to TRBJ1-5, with 12 bases fitting TRBD1. The source of this sequence is a woman aged 30 to 39 with Graves' ophthalmopathy. Here the CDR3 DNA reads TGTGCCAGCACCGGGACAGGGGGCGGTCAGCCCCAGCATTTT. This encodes CASTGTGGGQPQHF.